Detailed here is one T cell receptor (beta chain). The antigen is not known. TCRdb fed the reads into MiXCR, producing one record per CDR3 protein. This sample carries 680,000 or so distinct CDR3 sequences, around 30% of them seen once, and the ten largest clones take about 18%. V was clipped by 0 bases and J by 7 bases, with 16 bases between them. Germline V gives CDR1 KGHSH, CDR2 LQKENI. This CDR3 is built from 15 residues. This record belongs to a study of T cell repertoires in cytomegalovirus infection. Study at large: Recently identified HLA-C-restricted CMV epitopes were among the peptides used. Whole-study findings and limits: Within the response measured ex vivo, HLA-C-restricted CMV-specific TCR beta clonotypes were dominant.

The rearrangement links TRBV18 to TRBJ2-7; tentative D call: TRBD1 (5 bases). The sample consisted of cultured PBMCs, taken from culture after CMV antigen stimulation. The TCR originated in a human donor in good health (CMV status not recorded). Some clones in this sample may be carry-over from other donors' samples. The CDR3 sequence is CASSPPTAGRWEQYF. The DNA for the CDR3 is TGTGCCAGCTCACCACCGACAGCCGGACGGTGGGAGCAGTACTTC.